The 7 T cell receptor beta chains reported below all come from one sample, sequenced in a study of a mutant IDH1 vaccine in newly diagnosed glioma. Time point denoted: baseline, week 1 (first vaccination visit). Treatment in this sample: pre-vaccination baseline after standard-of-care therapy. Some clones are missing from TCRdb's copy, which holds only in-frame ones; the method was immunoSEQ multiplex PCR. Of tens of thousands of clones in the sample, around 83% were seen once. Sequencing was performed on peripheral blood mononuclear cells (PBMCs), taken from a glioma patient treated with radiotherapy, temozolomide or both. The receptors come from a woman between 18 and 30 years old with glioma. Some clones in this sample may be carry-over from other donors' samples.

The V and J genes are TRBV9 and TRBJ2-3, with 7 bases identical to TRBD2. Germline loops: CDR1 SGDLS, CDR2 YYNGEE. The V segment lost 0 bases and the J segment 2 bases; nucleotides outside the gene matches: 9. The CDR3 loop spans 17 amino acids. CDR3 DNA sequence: TGTGCCAGCAGCGTAGCGGCTAGCGGATTGTTCACAGATACGCAGTATTTT. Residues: CASSVAASGLFTDTQYF.

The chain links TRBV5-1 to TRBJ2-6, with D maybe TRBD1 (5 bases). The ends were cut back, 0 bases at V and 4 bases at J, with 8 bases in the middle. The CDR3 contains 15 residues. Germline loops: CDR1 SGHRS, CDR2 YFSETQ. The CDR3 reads CASSLEGPGANVLTF. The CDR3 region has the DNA TGCGCCAGCAGCTTGGAGGGGCCGGGGGCCAACGTCCTGACTTTC.

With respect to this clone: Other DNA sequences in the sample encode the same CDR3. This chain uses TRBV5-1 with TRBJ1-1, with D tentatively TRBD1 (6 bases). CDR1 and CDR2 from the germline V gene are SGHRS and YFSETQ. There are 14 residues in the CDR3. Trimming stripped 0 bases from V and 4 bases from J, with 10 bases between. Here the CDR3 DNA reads TGCGCCAGCAGCTTGGGAGGGGGGAGCACTGAAGCTTTCTTT. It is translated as CASSLGGGSTEAFF. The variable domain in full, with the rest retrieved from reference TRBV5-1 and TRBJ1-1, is KAGVTQTPRYLIKTRGQQVTLSCSPISGHRSVSWYQQTPGQGLQFLFEYFSETQRNKGNFPGRFSGRQFSNSRSEMNVSTLELGDSALYLCASSLGGGSTEAFFGQGTRLTVV.

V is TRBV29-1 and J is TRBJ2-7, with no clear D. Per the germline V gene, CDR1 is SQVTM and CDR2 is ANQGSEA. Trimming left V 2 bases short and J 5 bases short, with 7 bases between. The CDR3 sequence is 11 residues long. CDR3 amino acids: CSVERAHEQYF. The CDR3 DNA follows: TGCAGCGTTGAAAGGGCGCACGAGCAGTACTTC.

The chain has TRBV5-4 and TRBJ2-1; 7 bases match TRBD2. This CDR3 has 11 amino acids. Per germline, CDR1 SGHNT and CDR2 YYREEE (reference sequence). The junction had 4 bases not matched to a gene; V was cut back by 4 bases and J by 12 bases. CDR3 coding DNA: TGTGCCAGCAGCGCGGGGGACCCGCAGTTCTTC. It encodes CASSAGDPQFF.

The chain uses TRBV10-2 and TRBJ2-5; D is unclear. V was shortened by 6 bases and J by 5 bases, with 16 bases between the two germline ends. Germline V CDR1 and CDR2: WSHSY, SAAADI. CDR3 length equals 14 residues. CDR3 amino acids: CASSKGPGWETQYF. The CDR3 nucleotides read TGCGCCAGCAGCAAAGGACCTGGATGGGAGACCCAGTACTTC.

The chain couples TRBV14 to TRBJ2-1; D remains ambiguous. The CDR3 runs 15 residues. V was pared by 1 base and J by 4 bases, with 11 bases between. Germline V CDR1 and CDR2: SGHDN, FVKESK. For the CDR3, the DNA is TGTGCCAGCAGCCAAGTGGGCCGGGTGTACAATGAGCAGTTCTTC. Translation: CASSQVGRVYNEQFF.